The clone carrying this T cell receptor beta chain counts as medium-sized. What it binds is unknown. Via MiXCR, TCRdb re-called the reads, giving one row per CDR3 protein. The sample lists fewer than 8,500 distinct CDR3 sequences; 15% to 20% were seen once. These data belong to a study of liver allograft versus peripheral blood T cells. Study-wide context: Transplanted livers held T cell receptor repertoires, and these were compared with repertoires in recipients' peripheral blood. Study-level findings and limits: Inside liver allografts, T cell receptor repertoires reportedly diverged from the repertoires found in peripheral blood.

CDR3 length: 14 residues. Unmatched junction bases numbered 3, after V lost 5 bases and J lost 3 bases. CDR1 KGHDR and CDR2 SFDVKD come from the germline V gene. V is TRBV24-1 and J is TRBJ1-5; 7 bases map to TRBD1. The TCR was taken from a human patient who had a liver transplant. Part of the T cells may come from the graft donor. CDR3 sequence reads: CATSGDRYNQPQHF. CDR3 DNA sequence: TGTGCCACCAGTGGGGACAGATACAATCAGCCCCAGCATTTT.